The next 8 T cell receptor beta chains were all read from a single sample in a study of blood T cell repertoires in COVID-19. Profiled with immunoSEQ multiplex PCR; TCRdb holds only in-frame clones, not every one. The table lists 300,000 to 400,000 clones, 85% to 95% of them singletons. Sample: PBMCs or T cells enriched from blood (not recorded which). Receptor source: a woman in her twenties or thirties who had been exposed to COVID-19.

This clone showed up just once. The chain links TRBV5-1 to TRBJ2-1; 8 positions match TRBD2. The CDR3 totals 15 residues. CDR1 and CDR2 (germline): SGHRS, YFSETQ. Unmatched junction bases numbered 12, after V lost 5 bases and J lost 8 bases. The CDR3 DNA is TGCGCCAGCAGTCTCACGGGGGGGCTGAGGGATGAGCAGTTCTTC. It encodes CASSLTGGLRDEQFF.

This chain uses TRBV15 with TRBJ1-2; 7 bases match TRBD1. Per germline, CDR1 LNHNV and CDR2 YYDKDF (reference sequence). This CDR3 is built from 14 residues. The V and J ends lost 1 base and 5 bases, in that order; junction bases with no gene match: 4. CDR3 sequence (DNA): TGTGCCACCAGCAGAGGAGGGACAGTGTATGGCTACACCTTC. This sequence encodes CATSRGGTVYGYTF. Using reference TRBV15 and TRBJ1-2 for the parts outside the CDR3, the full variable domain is DAMVIQNPRYQVTQFGKPVTLSCSQTLNHNVMYWYQQKSSQAPKLLFHYYDKDFNNEADTPDNFQSRRPNTSFCFLDIRSPGLGDTAMYLCATSRGGTVYGYTFGSGTRLTVV.

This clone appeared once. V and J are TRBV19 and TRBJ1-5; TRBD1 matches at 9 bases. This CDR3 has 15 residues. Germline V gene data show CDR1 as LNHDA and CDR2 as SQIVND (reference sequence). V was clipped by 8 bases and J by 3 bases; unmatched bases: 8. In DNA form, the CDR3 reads TGTGCCAGTCACTATACAGGGGGCGCCAATCAGCCCCAGCATTTT. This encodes CASHYTGGANQPQHF.

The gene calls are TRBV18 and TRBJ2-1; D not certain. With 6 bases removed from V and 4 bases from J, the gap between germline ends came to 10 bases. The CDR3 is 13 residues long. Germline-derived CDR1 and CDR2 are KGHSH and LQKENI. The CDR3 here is CASSRDLYNEQFF. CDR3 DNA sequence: TGTGCCAGCTCCCGCGATTTATACAATGAGCAGTTCTTC.

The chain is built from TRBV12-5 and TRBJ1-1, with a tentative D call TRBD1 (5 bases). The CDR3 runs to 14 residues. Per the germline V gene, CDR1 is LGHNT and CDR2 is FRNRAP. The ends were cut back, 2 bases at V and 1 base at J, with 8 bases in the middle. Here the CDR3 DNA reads TGTGCTAGTGGTTTGACCCAGGGGAACACTGAAGCTTTCTTT. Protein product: CASGLTQGNTEAFF. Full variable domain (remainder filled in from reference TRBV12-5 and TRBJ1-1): DARVTQTPRHKVTEMGQEVTMRCQPILGHNTVFWYRQTMMQGLELLAYFRNRAPLDDSGMPKDRFSAEMPDATLATLKIQPSEPRDSAVYFCASGLTQGNTEAFFGQGTRLTVV.

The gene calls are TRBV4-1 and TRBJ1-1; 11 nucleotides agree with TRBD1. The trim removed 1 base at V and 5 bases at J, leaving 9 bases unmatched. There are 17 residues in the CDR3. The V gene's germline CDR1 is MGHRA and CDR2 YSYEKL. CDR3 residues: CASSQGTARDRGTEAFF. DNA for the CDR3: TGCGCCAGCAGCCAAGGCACAGCACGGGACAGGGGGACTGAAGCTTTCTTT.

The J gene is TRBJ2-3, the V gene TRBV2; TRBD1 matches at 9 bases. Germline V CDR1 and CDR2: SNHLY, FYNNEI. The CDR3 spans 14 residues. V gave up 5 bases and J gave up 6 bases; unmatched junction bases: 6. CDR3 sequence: CASSRTGDWDTQYF. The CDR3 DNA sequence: TGTGCCAGCAGTCGGACAGGGGACTGGGATACGCAGTATTTT.

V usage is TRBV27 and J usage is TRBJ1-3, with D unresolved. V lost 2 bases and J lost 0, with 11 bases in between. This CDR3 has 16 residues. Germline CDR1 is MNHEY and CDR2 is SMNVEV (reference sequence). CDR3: CASSLEANPSGNTIYF. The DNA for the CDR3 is TGTGCCAGCAGTTTAGAGGCAAATCCCTCTGGAAACACCATATATTTT.